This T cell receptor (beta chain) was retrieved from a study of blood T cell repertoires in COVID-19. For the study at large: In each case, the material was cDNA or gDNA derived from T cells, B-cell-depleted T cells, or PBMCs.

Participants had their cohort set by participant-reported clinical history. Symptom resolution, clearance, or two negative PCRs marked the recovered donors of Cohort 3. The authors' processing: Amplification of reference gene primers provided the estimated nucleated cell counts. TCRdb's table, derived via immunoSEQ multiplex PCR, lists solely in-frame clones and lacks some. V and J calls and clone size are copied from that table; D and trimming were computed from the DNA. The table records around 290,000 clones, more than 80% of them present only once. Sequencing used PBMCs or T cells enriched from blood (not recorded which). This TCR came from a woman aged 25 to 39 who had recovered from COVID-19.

CDR3 nucleotides: TGCGCCAGCAGTGAGGCCTATAGGTGGGGCTACCGTTCAAACTATGGCTACACCTTC. Its translation is CASSEAYRWGYRSNYGYTF. The chain is built from TRBV10-1 and TRBJ1-2, with a possible D match to TRBD1 (5 bases). This CDR3 is 19 amino acids long. Trimming shortened V by 2 bases and J by 2 bases, and 24 bases separated the two germline ends. CDR1 is WNHNN, CDR2 SYGVQD, per germline (reference sequence).